One sample yielded the 13 T cell receptor beta chains listed below, sequenced in a study of early T cells in non-severe SARS-CoV-2 infection. TCRdb used MiXCR to reprocess the 5' RACE reads, holding one entry per CDR3 protein. The sample lists about 66,000 distinct CDR3 sequences, approximately 9% occurring once. Sequenced material: whole blood. Receptors were obtained from an adult who was a healthcare worker with PCR-confirmed SARS-CoV-2 infection or an uninfected control (not recorded which).

This chain links TRBV25-1 with TRBJ2-6; 7 bases line up with TRBD1. The CDR3 contains 15 residues. Losses at the gene ends were 5 bases for V and 11 bases for J; bases not matched to a gene: 12. Germline V gene data show CDR1 as MGHDK and CDR2 as SYGVNS. CDR3 in DNA: TGTGCCAGCAGTCTATCGCAGGGGGTTTCACACGTCCTGACTTTC. It translates to CASSLSQGVSHVLTF.

This clonotype has just a few counts. The chain employs TRBV5-1 and TRBJ2-7; TRBD2 aligns across 9 bases. Germline CDR1 and CDR2: SGHRS and YFSETQ. The CDR3 is made up of 16 amino acids. V lost 4 bases, J lost 2 bases, and 10 bases stayed unmatched. The CDR3 DNA sequence: TGCGCCAGCAGCCCGGCCGGCGCGGGAGGGCCCTACGAGCAGTACTTC. Protein product: CASSPAGAGGPYEQYF.

This clonotype came up many times. J is TRBJ2-5 and V is TRBV20-1; 10 bases align to TRBD2. Germline CDR1 reads DFQATT; CDR2 reads SNEGSKA (reference sequence). With V trimmed by 0 bases and J by 4 bases, 5 bases remained unmatched. This CDR3 comprises 15 residues. CDR3 sequence reads: CSARDTSGTGETQYF. The CDR3 DNA sequence: TGCAGTGCTAGAGACACTAGCGGGACAGGAGAGACCCAGTACTTC.

This clonotype has a handful of counts. The rearrangement joins TRBV29-1 to TRBJ2-1; 9 bases fit TRBD2. V dropped 4 bases and J dropped 6; count of bases not matched to a gene: 7. Looked up from germline, CDR1 is SQVTM and CDR2 is ANQGSEA. CDR3 size: 14 residues. The CDR3 bases are TGCAGCGTTGTTGGCGGGAGGGGTGTCAATGAGCAGTTCTTC. This encodes CSVVGGRGVNEQFF.

The sample holds a few counts of this clonotype. The V and J genes are TRBV7-2 and TRBJ2-1; the match to TRBD2 covers 8 bases. The J segment lost 5 bases and the V segment lost 4 bases, leaving 7 bases of the junction unmatched. The CDR3 spans 15 residues. Per the germline V gene, CDR1 is SGHTA and CDR2 is FQGNSA. The CDR3 is CASSSSGGDNNEQFF. CDR3 nucleotide sequence: TGTGCCAGCAGCTCGAGCGGGGGCGACAACAATGAGCAGTTCTTC.

This clonotype ranks as medium-sized. The genes are TRBV3-1 and TRBJ1-2; no clear D. Germline lookup yields CDR1 LGHDT and CDR2 YNNKEL (reference sequence). CDR3 length: 15 amino acids. Between the trimmed V and J ends, which lost 1 base and 6 bases, there was a span of 15 bases. The DNA for the CDR3 is TGTGCCAGCAGCCAAGTAGAGGCCCGCAATGATGGCTACACCTTC. Protein sequence: CASSQVEARNDGYTF.

The sample holds a few counts of this clonotype. The CDR3 region is CASSYGPTVPEQFF. CDR3 bases: TGTGCCAGCAGTTACGGCCCCACGGTTCCTGAGCAGTTCTTC. J is TRBJ2-1 and V is TRBV6-5; D ambiguous. Per the germline V gene, CDR1 is MNHEY and CDR2 is SVGAGI. V lost 2 bases and J 9 bases, leaving 14 bases between the germline ends. The CDR3 length is 14 residues.

This clonotype was counted ten times or more. This chain joins TRBV27 and TRBJ2-7; the D gene is possibly TRBD2 (6 bases). Per the germline V gene, CDR1 is MNHEY and CDR2 is SMNVEV (reference sequence). This CDR3 is built from 15 residues. V shed 6 bases and J shed 0 bases, with 15 bases lying between them. The CDR3 region has the DNA TGTGCCAGCAGACCCGGGGGAGCAGTCTCCTACGAGCAGTACTTC. As protein: CASRPGGAVSYEQYF.

Only a few counts were recorded for this clonotype. The V and J genes are TRBV30 and TRBJ2-4; the D gene is possibly TRBD1 (6 bases). CDR1 is GTSNPN, CDR2 SVGIG, per germline (reference sequence). Trimming shortened V by 1 base and J by 6 bases, and 10 bases separated the two germline ends. The CDR3 spans 13 residues. The CDR3 here is CAWSGGRANIQYF. CDR3 nucleotides: TGTGCCTGGAGTGGGGGGCGGGCAAACATTCAGTACTTC. Complete variable domain (other parts from reference TRBV30 and TRBJ2-4): SQTIHQWPATLVQPVGSPLSLECTVEGTSNPNLYWYRQAAGRGLQLLFYSVGIGQISSEVPQNLSASRPQDRQFILSSKKLLLSDSGFYLCAWSGGRANIQYFGAGTRLSVL.

The chain combines TRBV20-1 with TRBJ2-7, with D perhaps being TRBD1 or TRBD2 (5 bases each). This CDR3 comprises 15 residues. The germline CDR1 and CDR2 sequences are DFQATT and SNEGSKA (reference sequence). V was clipped by 0 bases and J by 6 bases, with 18 bases between them. The CDR3: CSARDWRTPTSEQYF. The DNA of the CDR3 is TGCAGTGCTAGAGATTGGAGGACACCTACCTCCGAGCAGTACTTC.

The chain carries TRBV6-6 and TRBJ2-1, with a weak D call TRBD1 (5 bases). This CDR3 is 13 amino acids long. Germline CDR1 is MNHNY and CDR2 is SVGAGI (reference sequence). V was trimmed by 5 bases and J by 9 bases, leaving 14 bases between them. CDR3 residues: CASSIDSRVEQFF. CDR3 sequence (DNA): TGTGCCAGCAGTATCGACAGCCGGGTTGAGCAGTTCTTC.

This clonotype was recorded a few times. The V gene is TRBV6-2 or TRBV6-3, the J gene TRBJ2-1, with a tentative D call TRBD2 (5 bases). The CDR3 runs 15 residues. The ends were cut back, 2 bases at V and 5 bases at J, with 13 bases in the middle. Germline loops: CDR1 MNHEY, CDR2 SVGEGT. In DNA, the CDR3 is TGTGCCAGCAGTTACGCCTGGGGAGCGGACAATGAGCAGTTCTTC. Translating gives CASSYAWGADNEQFF.

This clonotype was counted many times. CDR3 in DNA: TGCGCCAGCAGGGACGGAATGAACACTGAAGCTTTCTTT. It translates to CASRDGMNTEAFF. This chain links TRBV5-1 with TRBJ1-1; D unresolved. Germline loops: CDR1 SGHRS, CDR2 YFSETQ. Trimming stripped 5 bases from V and 0 bases from J, with 8 bases between. The CDR3 has 13 amino acids.